This TCR beta chain originates from a study of cytomegalovirus exposure and HLA in healthy donors. Study-wide results and limits: The authors excluded some V segments, including TRBV6-2 and TRBV6-3, as indistinguishable.

Note on this clone: Its antigen is not known.

The CDR3 extends over 15 amino acids. Germline CDR1 is MDHEN and CDR2 is SYDVKM. Researchers ran the PCR with 60 Vbeta and 13 Jbeta primers. Here immunoSEQ multiplex PCR was the method, and the copy in TCRdb shows in-frame clones only, minus some. The sample shows about 130,000 clones, about 81% of them seen only once. Source material: PBMCs. This clonotype originated in a woman aged 35 to 49 in good health and CMV-seropositive. This chain links TRBV28 with TRBJ2-5; a weak D match, TRBD2 (6 bases). The J call may be faulty, since TRBJ2-7 better matches the DNA end. CDR3 protein: CASSFPAGLTYEQYF. The CDR3 region has the DNA TGTGCCAGCAGTTTCCCAGCGGGTCTCACCTACGAGCAGTACTTC.